There are a few counts of the clone carrying this TCR beta chain. Ages ranged from about 18 to 89 years, with residence in 24 US areas. Self-reported history from a screening survey and questionnaire set each donor's cohort. Original analysis: Reference gene primer amplification yielded estimated nucleated cell counts. This table comes from immunoSEQ multiplex PCR, and its TCRdb copy is limited to in-frame clones, with some not included. D and trimming come from the DNA, and the V and J calls and clone size come from that table. The sample lists 430,000 or so clones; over 75% were seen once. The sample comes from a study of blood T cell repertoires in COVID-19. About the study: PBMCs, B-cell-depleted T cells, or T cells provided the cDNA or gDNA that made up the material.

The sequencing sample was made of PBMCs or T cells enriched from blood (not recorded which). The TCR originated in a woman between 18 and 29 years old who had been exposed to COVID-19.

In DNA, the CDR3 is TGTGCCAGCAGCTTAAGCAACAGGGTCAATTCACCCCTCCACTTT. Translated: CASSLSNRVNSPLHF. This chain uses TRBV7-2 with TRBJ1-6; perhaps TRBD1 as D (6 bases). V lost 2 bases and J lost 7, with 12 bases in between. Per germline, CDR1 SGHTA and CDR2 FQGNSA. The CDR3 loop spans 15 amino acids.